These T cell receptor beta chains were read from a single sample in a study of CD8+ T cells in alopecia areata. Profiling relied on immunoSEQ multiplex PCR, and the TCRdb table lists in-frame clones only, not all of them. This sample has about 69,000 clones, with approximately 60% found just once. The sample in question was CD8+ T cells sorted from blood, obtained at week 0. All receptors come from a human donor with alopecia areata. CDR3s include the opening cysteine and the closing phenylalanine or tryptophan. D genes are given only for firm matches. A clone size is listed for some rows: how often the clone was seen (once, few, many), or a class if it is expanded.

TGCGCCAGCAGCTTAGGGACAGAGTACAATGAGCAGTTCTTC	CASSLGTEYNEQFF	TRBD1	TRBJ2-1	TRBV5-1	.	14
TGCGCCAGCAGCCAAGCTCTAGGGGGAGTTGACTATGGCTACACCTTC	CASSQALGGVDYGYTF	.	TRBJ1-2	TRBV4-1	once	16
TGTGCCAGCAGCTCTAGGACTAGCGGGAGTGATGAGCAGTTCTTC	CASSSRTSGSDEQFF	TRBD2	TRBJ2-1	TRBV7-3	.	15
TGTGCCAGCAGCTTATCGCCCGCCGTGGCGGATGAAGCTTTCTTT	CASSLSPAVADEAFF	.	TRBJ1-1	TRBV7-9	.	15
TGTGCCAGCAGCTTTGGACAGGGGGGTTACGAGCAGTACTTC	CASSFGQGGYEQYF	TRBD1	TRBJ2-7	TRBV7-3	.	14
TGTGCCAGCAGTCTGACAGGGCCTATGAGCAATCAGCCCCAGCATTTT	CASSLTGPMSNQPQHF	TRBD1	TRBJ1-5	TRBV28	.	16
TGCAGCGCCGCACCAGGGGCGACCTACGAGCAGTACTTC	CSAAPGATYEQYF	.	TRBJ2-7	TRBV29-1	.	13
TGTGCCAGCCGCGGCCCCACCGGGGAGCTGTTTTTT	CASRGPTGELFF	.	TRBJ2-2	TRBV28	few	12
TGTGCCAGCAGTTTCCGGGACAGGGGCTTTTCTGGGGCCAACGTCCTGACTTTC	CASSFRDRGFSGANVLTF	.	TRBJ2-6	TRBV21-1	.	18
TGTGCCAGCAGCTTCAAGGGTTCCTACGAGCAGTACTTC	CASSFKGSYEQYF	.	TRBJ2-7	TRBV5-6	few	13
TGCGCCAGCAGCTTGGAAAAGGGTTACTCCTACAATGAGCAGTTCTTC	CASSLEKGYSYNEQFF	.	TRBJ2-1	TRBV5-1	.	16
TGCGCCAGCAGCTTGGATACGGGAGGGCCGACGCCCCAGTACTTC	CASSLDTGGPTPQYF	TRBD2	TRBJ2-5	TRBV5-1	.	15
TGTGCCTGGAGTGGGGATGCACAAGAGACCCAGTACTTC	CAWSGDAQETQYF	.	TRBJ2-5	TRBV30	.	13
TGTGCCAGTAGTATAGTCCTCGGACGGACTGACAATGAGCAGTTCTTC	CASSIVLGRTDNEQFF	.	TRBJ2-1	TRBV19	few	16
TGCGCCAGCAGCCAAGCCACAGGGGGCAGTGGCTACACCTTC	CASSQATGGSGYTF	TRBD1	TRBJ1-2	TRBV4-1	.	14
TGCAGCGTTGAAGGGTGGAGTGGCCATCCATCGAACACCGGGGAGCTGTTTTTT	CSVEGWSGHPSNTGELFF	.	TRBJ2-2	TRBV29-1	.	18
TGTGCCAGTAGTATAGATGGGCAGGGGGCGAACACCGGGGAGCTGTTTTTT	CASSIDGQGANTGELFF	TRBD1	TRBJ2-2	TRBV19	few	17
TGTGCCAGCAGCGTGGGGGCCTTTAGAAACCTGTTCTTC	CASSVGAFRNLFF	.	TRBJ2-1	TRBV9	.	13
TGTGCCAGCAGTGAATGGAGTAGCGGGAACACCGGGGAGCTGTTTTTT	CASSEWSSGNTGELFF	.	TRBJ2-2	TRBV25-1	.	16
TGTGCCACCAGCGCCCGCAGGGGGAACACTGAAGCTTTCTTT	CATSARRGNTEAFF	.	TRBJ1-1	TRBV15	.	14
TGCGCCAGCAGCCAAGAGCCGACAGGGGGCATTATTAATGAGCAGTTCTTC	CASSQEPTGGIINEQFF	TRBD1	TRBJ2-1	TRBV4-1	.	17
TGCGCCAGCAGCCAAGGGACAGGGGGCTCCTACGAGCAGTACTTC	CASSQGTGGSYEQYF	TRBD1	TRBJ2-7	TRBV4-3	.	15
TGTGCCAGCAGTTCGGACAGGGGCCAAGAGACCCAGTACTTC	CASSSDRGQETQYF	TRBD1	TRBJ2-5	TRBV6-5	.	14
TGCGCCAGCAGCCCGGCTCCAGCAGGGGACACTGAAGCTTTCTTT	CASSPAPAGDTEAFF	.	TRBJ1-1	TRBV5-1	once	15
TGTGCCAGCAGTGAATCATACACCGGACAGGGATACTATGGCTACACCTTC	CASSESYTGQGYYGYTF	TRBD1	TRBJ1-2	TRBV25-1	.	17
TGTGCCAGCAGCTTGGGGGGGAGTTTTGGGACCCCACCACATGAGCAGTTCTTC	CASSLGGSFGTPPHEQFF	.	TRBJ2-1	TRBV5-6	.	18
TGTGCCACCAGCAGGAATATACAGGGGGTGTTTGGCTACACCTTC	CATSRNIQGVFGYTF	TRBD1	TRBJ1-2	TRBV15	.	15